This T cell receptor (beta chain) was captured by sequencing in a study of siplizumab effects on memory and regulatory T cells. Notes on this clone: What it recognizes is unknown.

Study results and limitations: The alloresponse seemed to draw substantially on naive T cells, which appeared more diverse than memory cells. Tregs proliferating in siplizumab cultures lacked confirmation of their suppressive function.

Germline V gene sequence: CDR1 SNHLY, CDR2 FYNNEI. The CDR3 is made up of 16 amino acids. Trimming cost V 1 base and J 1 base; bases outside gene matches: 6. Assay: immunoSEQ multiplex PCR; the TCRdb copy retains only in-frame clones and omits some. The sample lists tens of thousands of clones, less than 80% occurring once. What was sequenced was memory CD4+ T cells sorted from blood. The chain links TRBV2 to TRBJ2-5; 7 bases fit TRBD2. This clonotype was sampled from a human donor in good health. The CDR3 sequence is CASSEESGLPQETQYF. CDR3 nucleotides: TGTGCCAGCAGTGAAGAGTCGGGACTACCCCAAGAGACCCAGTACTTC.